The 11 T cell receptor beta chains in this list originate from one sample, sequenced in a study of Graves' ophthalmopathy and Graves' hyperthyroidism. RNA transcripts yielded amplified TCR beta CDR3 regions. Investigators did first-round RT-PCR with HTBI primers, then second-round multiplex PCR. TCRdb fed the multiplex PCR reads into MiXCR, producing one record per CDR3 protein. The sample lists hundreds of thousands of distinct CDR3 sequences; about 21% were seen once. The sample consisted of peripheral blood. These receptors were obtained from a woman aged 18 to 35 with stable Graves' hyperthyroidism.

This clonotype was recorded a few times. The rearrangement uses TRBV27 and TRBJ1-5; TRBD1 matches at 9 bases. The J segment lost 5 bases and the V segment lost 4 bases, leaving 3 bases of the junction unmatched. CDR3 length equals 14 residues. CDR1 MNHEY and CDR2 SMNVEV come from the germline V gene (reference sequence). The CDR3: CASSYGQGYQPQHF. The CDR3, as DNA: TGTGCCAGCAGTTATGGACAGGGGTATCAGCCCCAGCATTTT.

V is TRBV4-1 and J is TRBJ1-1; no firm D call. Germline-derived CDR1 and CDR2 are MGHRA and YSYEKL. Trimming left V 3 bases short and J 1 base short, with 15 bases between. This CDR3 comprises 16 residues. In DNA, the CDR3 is TGCGCCAGCAGCCACGTTTTCCCGCCGGCGAACACTGAAGCTTTCTTT. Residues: CASSHVFPPANTEAFF.

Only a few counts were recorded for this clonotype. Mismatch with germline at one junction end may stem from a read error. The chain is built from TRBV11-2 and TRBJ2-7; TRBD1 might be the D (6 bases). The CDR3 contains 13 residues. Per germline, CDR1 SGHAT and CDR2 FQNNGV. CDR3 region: CASSLQGSFEQYF. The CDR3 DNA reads TGTGCCAGCAGCTTACAGGGGTCCTTCGAGCAGTACTTC. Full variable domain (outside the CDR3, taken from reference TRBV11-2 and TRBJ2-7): EAGVAQSPRYKIIEKRQSVAFWCNPISGHATLYWYQQILGQGPKLLIQFQNNGVVDDSQLPKDRFSAERLKGVDSTLKIQPAKLEDSAVYLCASSLQGSFEQYFGPGTRLTVT.

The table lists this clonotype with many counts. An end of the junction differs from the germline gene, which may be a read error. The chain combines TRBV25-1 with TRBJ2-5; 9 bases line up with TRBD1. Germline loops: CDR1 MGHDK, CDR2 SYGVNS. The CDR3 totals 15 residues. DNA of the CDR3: TGTGCCAACAGTGCATGGACAGGGGCAGGAGAGACCCAGTACTTC. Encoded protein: CANSAWTGAGETQYF. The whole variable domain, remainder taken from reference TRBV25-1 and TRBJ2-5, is EADIYQTPRYLVIGTGKKITLECSQTMGHDKMYWYQQDPGMELHLIHYSYGVNSTEKGDLSSESTVSRIRTEHFPLTLESARPSHTSQYLCANSAWTGAGETQYFGPGTRLLVL.

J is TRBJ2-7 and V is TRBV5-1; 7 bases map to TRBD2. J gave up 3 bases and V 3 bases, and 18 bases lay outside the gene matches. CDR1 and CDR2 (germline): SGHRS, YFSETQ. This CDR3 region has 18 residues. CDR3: CASSWLPSSGLSFYEQYF. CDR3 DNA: TGCGCCAGCAGCTGGCTCCCCTCTAGCGGTCTTAGTTTCTACGAGCAGTACTTC.

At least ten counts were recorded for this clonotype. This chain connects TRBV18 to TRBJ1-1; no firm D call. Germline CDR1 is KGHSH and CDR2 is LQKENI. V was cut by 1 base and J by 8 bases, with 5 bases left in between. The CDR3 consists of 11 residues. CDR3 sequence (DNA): TGTGCCAGCTCACCACGGGTCGAAGCTTTCTTT. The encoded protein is CASSPRVEAFF.

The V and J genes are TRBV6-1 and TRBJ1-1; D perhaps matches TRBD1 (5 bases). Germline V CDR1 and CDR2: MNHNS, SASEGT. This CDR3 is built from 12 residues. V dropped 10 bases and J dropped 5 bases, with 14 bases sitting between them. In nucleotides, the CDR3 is TGTGCCACTCTCCGGGGGAATACTGAAGCTTTCTTT. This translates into CATLRGNTEAFF.

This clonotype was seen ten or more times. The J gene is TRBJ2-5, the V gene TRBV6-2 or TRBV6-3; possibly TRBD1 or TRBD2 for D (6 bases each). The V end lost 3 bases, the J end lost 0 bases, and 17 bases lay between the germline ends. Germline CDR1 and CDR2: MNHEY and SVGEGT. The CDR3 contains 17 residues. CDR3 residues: CASSYLIGGWDQETQYF. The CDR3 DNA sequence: TGTGCCAGCAGTTATTTGATCGGGGGCTGGGACCAAGAGACCCAGTACTTC.

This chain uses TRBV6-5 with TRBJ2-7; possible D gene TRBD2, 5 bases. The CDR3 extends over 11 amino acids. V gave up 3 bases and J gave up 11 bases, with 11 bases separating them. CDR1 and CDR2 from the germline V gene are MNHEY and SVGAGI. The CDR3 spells CASSYLGREYF. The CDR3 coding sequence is TGTGCCAGCAGTTATTTAGGGAGAGAGTACTTC.

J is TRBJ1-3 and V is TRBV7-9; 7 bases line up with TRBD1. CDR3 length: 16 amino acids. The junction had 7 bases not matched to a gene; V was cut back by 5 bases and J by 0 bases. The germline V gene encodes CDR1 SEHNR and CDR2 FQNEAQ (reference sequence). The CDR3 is CASSRWDSHSGNTIYF. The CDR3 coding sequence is TGTGCCAGCAGCCGCTGGGACAGTCACTCTGGAAACACCATATATTTT.

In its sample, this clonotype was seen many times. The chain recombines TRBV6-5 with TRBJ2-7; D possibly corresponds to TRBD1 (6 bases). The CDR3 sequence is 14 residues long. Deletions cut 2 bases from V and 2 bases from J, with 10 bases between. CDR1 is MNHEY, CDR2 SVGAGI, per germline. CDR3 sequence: CASSYRAGAYEQYF. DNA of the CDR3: TGTGCCAGCAGTTACAGGGCAGGGGCCTACGAGCAGTACTTC.